Below are 23 T cell receptor beta chains sequenced from a single sample in a study of shared clonotypes between healthy human individuals. The protocol was immunoSEQ multiplex PCR, while the TCRdb copy is restricted to in-frame clones and leaves out a portion. The repertoire includes a few million clones, around 95% of them detected once, and over 0.1% sits in the top ten. The specimen sequenced was naive CD4+ T cells sorted from blood. Subset reported: CD45RA+ positively selected. These TCRs come from a man between 18 and 29 years old in good health.

Worth noting for this clone: Other DNA sequences from this sample encode an identical CDR3 as well. The chain uses TRBV5-1 and TRBJ1-3, with D uncertain. The CDR3 runs 14 residues. V was cut by 4 bases and J by 2 bases, with 10 bases left in between. The germline gives CDR1 SGHRS, CDR2 YFSETQ. CDR3 loop: CASSPDNPGNTIYF. In DNA, the CDR3 is TGCGCCAGCAGCCCAGACAATCCTGGAAACACCATATATTTT.

V and J are TRBV30 and TRBJ2-5; D ambiguous. V was pared by 2 bases and J by 5 bases, with 12 bases between. The CDR3 is made up of 13 amino acids. Germline V CDR1 and CDR2: GTSNPN, SVGIG (reference sequence). CDR3 sequence: CAWSRPGSETQYF. The CDR3 nucleotides are TGTGCCTGGAGTCGGCCTGGGTCGGAGACCCAGTACTTC.

V is TRBV2 and J is TRBJ2-1, with TRBD2 as a possible D gene (7 bases). This CDR3 is built from 15 residues. V lost 11 bases and J 5 bases, leaving 22 bases between the germline ends. Germline values: CDR1 SNHLY, CDR2 FYNNEI. The CDR3 reads CAGSRGRAADNEQFF. The CDR3 coding sequence is TGTGCCGGCTCGAGGGGGAGGGCCGCGGACAATGAGCAGTTCTTC.

Only a few counts were recorded for this clone. The J gene is TRBJ1-6, the V gene TRBV7-9, with 7 bases lining up with TRBD1. The CDR3 is 16 residues long. V shed 1 base, J shed 9 bases, and the junction held 9 bases outside the gene matches. Germline V lookup: CDR1 SEHNR, CDR2 FQNEAQ (reference sequence). The CDR3 loop reads CASSLGQGSVGSPLHF. The CDR3 DNA is TGTGCCAGCAGCTTAGGACAGGGAAGCGTCGGTTCACCCCTCCACTTT.

V usage is TRBV6-1 and J usage is TRBJ2-7; D is perhaps TRBD2 (5 bases). Germline-derived CDR1 and CDR2 are MNHNS and SASEGT. CDR3 length: 14 residues. With 6 bases removed from V and 4 bases from J, the gap between germline ends came to 16 bases. The chain's CDR3 is CASSGTGTYYEQYF. The CDR3 bases are TGTGCCAGCAGCGGAACGGGAACTTATTACGAGCAGTACTTC.

This clone was counted once. The V and J genes are TRBV5-1 and TRBJ1-1, with D hard to call. There are 16 residues in the CDR3. V lost 2 bases and J lost 0, with 14 bases in between. Germline values: CDR1 SGHRS, CDR2 YFSETQ. CDR3 in DNA: TGCGCCAGCAGCTTAACCCCGACGGTTATGAACACTGAAGCTTTCTTT. Translation gives CASSLTPTVMNTEAFF.

This clone was picked up many times. V usage is TRBV30 and J usage is TRBJ2-1; D not resolved. V was pared by 2 bases and J by 3 bases, with 11 bases between. CDR1 is GTSNPN and CDR2 is SVGIG in the germline V gene (reference sequence). The CDR3 contains 14 residues. The CDR3 DNA reads TGTGCCTGGAGTCTGGGCCCAAACTACAATGAGCAGTTCTTC. Its translation is CAWSLGPNYNEQFF.

The chain joins TRBV7-6 to TRBJ2-5, with 8 positions matching TRBD1. The CDR3 contains 14 residues. Germline CDR1 and CDR2: SGHVS and FNYEAQ. The J segment lost 5 bases and the V segment lost 1 base, leaving 3 bases of the junction unmatched. The CDR3 spells CASSLGTGLETQYF. CDR3 DNA sequence: TGTGCCAGCAGCTTAGGGACAGGGTTGGAGACCCAGTACTTC.

The V gene is TRBV7-2, the J gene TRBJ2-1; TRBD2 matches at 11 bases. J gave up 4 bases and V 7 bases, and 6 bases lay outside the gene matches. This CDR3 spans 15 amino acids. Germline-derived CDR1 and CDR2 are SGHTA and FQGNSA. CDR3 DNA: TGTGCCAGCACCCCGACTAGCGGGACTTACAATGAGCAGTTCTTC. It specifies CASTPTSGTYNEQFF.

The count of this clone is one. The chain links TRBV5-6 to TRBJ2-2, with TRBD2 matching 14 bases. The length of the CDR3 is 19 residues. Trimming took 2 bases from V and 6 from J; bases not matched to a gene: 12. Germline lookup yields CDR1 SGHDT and CDR2 YYEEEE. In DNA form, the CDR3 reads TGTGCCAGCAGCTTAGGACTAGCGGGAGGAAGGCCTGCCGCCGGGGAGCTGTTTTTT. Protein: CASSLGLAGGRPAAGELFF.

Written as DNA, the CDR3 is TGTGCCAGCAGTTATAGCACGGGGAGTCAGCCCCAGCATTTT. It codes for CASSYSTGSQPQHF. The chain is built from TRBV6-5 and TRBJ1-5; D unclear. The ends were cut back, 3 bases at V and 6 bases at J, with 12 bases in the middle. The CDR3 extends over 14 amino acids. Germline V gives CDR1 MNHEY, CDR2 SVGAGI.

The chain uses TRBV9 and TRBJ1-1, with 7 nucleotides matching TRBD1. Germline values: CDR1 SGDLS, CDR2 YYNGEE. The CDR3 totals 16 residues. The J segment lost 3 bases and the V segment lost 0 bases, leaving 8 bases of the junction unmatched. CDR3 bases: TGTGCCAGCAGCGTAGGTACAGGGGTAGGGGACACTGAAGCTTTCTTT. Translating gives CASSVGTGVGDTEAFF.

This clone appeared a single time. This chain links TRBV28 with TRBJ2-6; D is undetermined. V was cut by 5 bases and J by 7 bases, with 15 bases left in between. CDR1 is MDHEN, CDR2 SYDVKM, per germline. The CDR3 contains 15 residues. CDR3 DNA: TGTGCCAGCAGTCTTCGGACGACGCGAGCCAACGTCCTGACTTTC. It codes for CASSLRTTRANVLTF.

The chain carries TRBV6-8 and TRBJ1-4; D is perhaps TRBD1 (5 bases). The CDR3 extends over 19 amino acids. Trimming left V 4 bases short and J 0 bases short, with 21 bases between. The germline V gene has CDR1 MNHGY and CDR2 SAAAGT. The CDR3 coding sequence is TGTGCCAGCAGTTCAGTCCGCAGGGCCCTGACTGCAACTAATGAAAAACTGTTTTTT. Its protein is CASSSVRRALTATNEKLFF.

With regard to this clone: A much larger clone lies one base from this, so it may be a read error. Other DNA sequences in the same sample also yield this CDR3. J is TRBJ1-4 and V is TRBV18; tentatively, D is TRBD1 (6 bases). The V and J ends lost 5 bases and 0 bases respectively, with 7 bases between them. Germline assignment: CDR1 KGHSH and CDR2 LQKENI. This CDR3 is 14 amino acids long. The CDR3 bases are TGTGCCAGCTCAGCAGGGGCAACTAATGAAAAACTGTTTTTT. It translates to CASSAGATNEKLFF.

Only one count was recorded for this clone. The chain recombines TRBV5-1 with TRBJ2-7; 12 nucleotides agree with TRBD2. CDR1 is SGHRS and CDR2 is YFSETQ in the germline V gene. The V segment lost 1 base and the J segment 3 bases; nucleotides outside the gene matches: 5. The CDR3 runs to 16 residues. CDR3 sequence (DNA): TGCGCCAGCAGCTTGTCCGGGACTAGCGGGTTCTACGAGCAGTACTTC. It codes for CASSLSGTSGFYEQYF.

The table lists this clone with a count of one. The rearrangement links TRBV7-3 to TRBJ2-2; 7 bases match TRBD2. The ends lost 4 bases at V and 7 bases at J; junction bases unmatched: 6. Germline-derived CDR1 and CDR2 are SGHTA and FQGTGA. The CDR3 loop spans 14 amino acids. The CDR3 coding sequence is TGTGCCAGCAGCTCACAGCGGGGTGGCGGGGAGCTGTTTTTT. It specifies CASSSQRGGGELFF.

The chain has TRBV18 and TRBJ2-7; TRBD1 is a possible D gene (5 bases). Germline V gene sequence: CDR1 KGHSH, CDR2 LQKENI. V dropped 3 bases and J dropped 3 bases, with 9 bases sitting between them. This CDR3 is 13 amino acids long. CDR3 bases: TGTGCCAGCTCACCCGACAGTATCTACGAGCAGTACTTC. It codes for CASSPDSIYEQYF. Filled out from reference TRBV18 and TRBJ2-7, the complete variable domain reads NAGVMQNPRHLVRRRGQEARLRCSPMKGHSHVYWYRQLPEEGLKFMVYLQKENIIDESGMPKERFSAEFPKEGPSILRIQQVVRGDSAAYFCASSPDSIYEQYFGPGTRLTVT.

In this sample, this clone turned up once. The rearrangement joins TRBV5-6 to TRBJ2-2; D could derive from TRBD1 or TRBD2 (6 bases each). CDR3 size: 13 residues. Germline V CDR1 and CDR2: SGHDT, YYEEEE. V was clipped by 4 bases and J by 6 bases, with 10 bases between them. The CDR3 spells CASSSGGPGELFF. The CDR3 nucleotides read TGTGCCAGCAGCAGTGGGGGGCCCGGGGAGCTGTTTTTT.

V is TRBV30 and J is TRBJ2-7; no clear D gene. The germline V and J ends were trimmed by 0 bases and 3 bases, with 18 bases remaining between them. Germline assignment: CDR1 GTSNPN and CDR2 SVGIG (reference sequence). The CDR3 is 16 amino acids. The CDR3, as DNA: TGTGCCTGGAGTGTGGTTCGTGGCCCAATAGGCTACGAGCAGTACTTC. Translating gives CAWSVVRGPIGYEQYF. Full variable domain (remainder filled in from reference TRBV30 and TRBJ2-7): SQTIHQWPATLVQPVGSPLSLECTVEGTSNPNLYWYRQAAGRGLQLLFYSVGIGQISSEVPQNLSASRPQDRQFILSSKKLLLSDSGFYLCAWSVVRGPIGYEQYFGPGTRLTVT.

The chain uses TRBV5-1 and TRBJ2-4; D is possibly TRBD2 (5 bases). V was clipped by 4 bases and J by 0 bases, with 11 bases between them. The V gene's germline CDR1 is SGHRS and CDR2 YFSETQ. The CDR3 consists of 15 residues. In DNA form, the CDR3 reads TGCGCCAGCAGCGACGGCGGACTAGCCAAAAACATTCAGTACTTC. Protein: CASSDGGLAKNIQYF.

This clone has a single count. Other DNA sequences in the sample encode the same CDR3. The rearrangement links TRBV5-1 to TRBJ2-7, with D unresolved. This CDR3 comprises 14 residues. Germline loops: CDR1 SGHRS, CDR2 YFSETQ. V lost 0 bases and J lost 4, with 11 bases in between. The CDR3 region is CASSLEGPLYEQYF. The CDR3 nucleotides are TGCGCCAGCAGCTTGGAAGGTCCACTTTACGAGCAGTACTTC.

The chain employs TRBV11-2 and TRBJ2-7; 7 positions match TRBD1. CDR3 length equals 18 residues. Germline V gene lookup returns CDR1 SGHAT and CDR2 FQNNGV. V shed 2 bases and J 4 bases; nucleotides not matched to a gene: 17. The CDR3 DNA is TGTGCCAGCAGCTTACTTTCCGGAACCCTGAGGACAGGATACGAGCAGTACTTC. It is translated as CASSLLSGTLRTGYEQYF.